This T cell receptor (beta chain) was recorded in a study of CXCR3-negative and CXCR3-positive naive CD8 T cells. Findings of the study overall: Higher TRB CDR3 hydrophobicity marked CXCR3-positive naive cells relative to CXCR3-negative naive cells.

To note about this clonotype: Its antigen is unknown.

Germline loops: CDR1 SQVTM, CDR2 ANQGSEA. The CDR3 runs to 12 residues. Researchers sorted about 320,000 cells of each CD8+ T cell subset in triplicate. The method, 5' RACE with UMI labels, was used to prepare the TRB cDNA libraries. From the 5' RACE reads, TCRdb lists one entry per CDR3 protein and no DNA. Here the sample table reports about 110,000 distinct CDR3 sequences. This chain links TRBV29-1 with TRBJ1-1. Material for sequencing was naive CXCR3+ CD8+ T cells from blood. Subset: CD45RO-CCR7+CD27+CD95- naive CD8+ T cells expressing CXCR3 (TNR3+). The TCR sequence derives from a human donor in good health. Some clones in this sample may be carry-over from other donors' samples. CDR3 amino acids: CSVEVGSPEAFF.